Detailed here is one T cell receptor (beta chain). Its target is unknown. The data were obtained in a study of shared clonotypes between healthy human individuals. General study findings and limits: Generally, estimated richness proved larger in naive subsets than it did in memory subsets. It was the few donors that limited the genetic and exposure-history diversity represented. Compared with clonotypes that all four donors shared, non-shared clonotypes had lower generation probabilities.

Some clones are missing from TCRdb's copy, which holds only in-frame ones; the method was immunoSEQ multiplex PCR. The table records approximately 1,000,000 clones, approximately 80% of them present only once. Germline loops: CDR1 MNHNS, CDR2 SASEGT. V gave up 10 bases and J gave up 0 bases, with 10 bases separating them. The CDR3 runs to 13 residues. The chain joins TRBV6-1 to TRBJ2-1; possibly TRBD1 for D (5 bases). This TCR came from a man between 18 and 35 years old in good health. Some clones in this sample may be carry-over from other donors' samples. The material sequenced was memory CD4+ T cells from PBMCs. Subset: CD45RA-negative fraction. Here the CDR3 DNA reads TGTGCCACCAGGGCCCCCTCCTACAATGAGCAGTTCTTC. The encoded protein is CATRAPSYNEQFF.